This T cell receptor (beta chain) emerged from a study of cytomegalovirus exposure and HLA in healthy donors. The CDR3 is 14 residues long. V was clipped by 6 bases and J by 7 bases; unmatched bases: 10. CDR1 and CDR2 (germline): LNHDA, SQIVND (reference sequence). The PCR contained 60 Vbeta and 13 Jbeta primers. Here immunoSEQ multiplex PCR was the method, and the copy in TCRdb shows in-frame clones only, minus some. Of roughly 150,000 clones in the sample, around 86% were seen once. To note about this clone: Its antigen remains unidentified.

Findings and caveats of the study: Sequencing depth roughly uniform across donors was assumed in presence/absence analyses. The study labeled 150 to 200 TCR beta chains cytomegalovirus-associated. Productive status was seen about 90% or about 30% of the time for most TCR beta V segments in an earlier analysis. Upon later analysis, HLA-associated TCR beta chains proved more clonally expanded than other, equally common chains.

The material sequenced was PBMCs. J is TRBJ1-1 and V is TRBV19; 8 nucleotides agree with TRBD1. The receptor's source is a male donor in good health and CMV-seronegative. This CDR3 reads CASSTGTGEYEAFF. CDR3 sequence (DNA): TGTGCCAGTAGCACCGGGACAGGAGAGTATGAAGCTTTCTTT.